This TCR beta chain emerged from a study of T cell responses to AZD1222 COVID-19 vaccine. On the study more broadly: Pooling was applied to second doses at about 4 or about 12 weeks. General study results and limits: The study sampled repertoires only after the peak T cell response. The span of vaccine-associated CD4 TCRs extended across spike, with dominance at 160-218 and 743-854. Following two doses of AZD1222, Spike-specific TCR breadth and depth rose.

This CDR3 is 12 amino acids long. CDR1 and CDR2 from the germline V gene are GTSNPN and SVGIG (reference sequence). On this clone itself: The antigen is not known.

The assay was immunoSEQ multiplex PCR, and TCRdb's table has in-frame clones only and misses some. The sample holds about 210,000 clones, about 92% seen once. The receptor was derived from an adult in good health. The source material was peripheral blood, sampled on day 0 of AZD1222 vaccination. The rearrangement joins TRBV30 to TRBJ2-5; maybe TRBD2 (6 bases). The CDR3 DNA reads as TGTGCTTCCGCCCTCGTTAGCGGGACCCAGTACTTC. Amino acids: CASALVSGTQYF.